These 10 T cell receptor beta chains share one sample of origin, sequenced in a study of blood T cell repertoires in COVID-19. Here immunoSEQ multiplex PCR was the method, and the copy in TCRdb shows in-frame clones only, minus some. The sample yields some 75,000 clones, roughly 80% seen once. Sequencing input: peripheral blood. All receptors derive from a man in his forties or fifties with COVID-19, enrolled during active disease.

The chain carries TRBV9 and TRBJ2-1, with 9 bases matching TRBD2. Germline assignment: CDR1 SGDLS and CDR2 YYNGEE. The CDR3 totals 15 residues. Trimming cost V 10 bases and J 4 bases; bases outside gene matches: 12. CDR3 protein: CAWRTSENHYNEQFF. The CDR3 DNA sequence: TGTGCCTGGAGGACTAGCGAAAACCATTACAATGAGCAGTTCTTC.

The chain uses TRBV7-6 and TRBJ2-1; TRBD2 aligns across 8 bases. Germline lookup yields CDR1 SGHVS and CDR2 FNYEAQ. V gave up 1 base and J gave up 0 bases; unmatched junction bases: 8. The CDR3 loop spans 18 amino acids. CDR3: CASSLEALAGYSYNEQFF. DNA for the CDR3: TGTGCCAGCAGCTTAGAGGCCCTAGCGGGTTACTCCTACAATGAGCAGTTCTTC.

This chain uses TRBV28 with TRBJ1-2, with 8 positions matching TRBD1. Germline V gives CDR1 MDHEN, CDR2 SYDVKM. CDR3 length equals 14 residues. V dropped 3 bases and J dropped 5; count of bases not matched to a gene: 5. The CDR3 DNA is TGTGCCAGCAGTTTTGGCAGGGGGCTTTATGGCTACACCTTC. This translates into CASSFGRGLYGYTF.

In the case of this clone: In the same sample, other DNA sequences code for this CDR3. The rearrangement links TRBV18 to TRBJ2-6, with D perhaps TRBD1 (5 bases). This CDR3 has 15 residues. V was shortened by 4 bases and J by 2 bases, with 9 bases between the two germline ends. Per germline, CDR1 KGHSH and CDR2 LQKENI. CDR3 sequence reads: CASSLQGTGANVLTF. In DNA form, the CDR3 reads TGTGCCAGCTCACTTCAGGGAACTGGGGCCAACGTCCTGACTTTC.

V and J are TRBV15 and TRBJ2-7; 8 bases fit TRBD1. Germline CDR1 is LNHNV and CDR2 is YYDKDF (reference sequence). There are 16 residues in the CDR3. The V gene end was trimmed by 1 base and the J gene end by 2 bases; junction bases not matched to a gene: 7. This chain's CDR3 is CATSRGGRGLTYEQYF. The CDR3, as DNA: TGTGCCACCAGCAGAGGGGGCAGGGGGCTGACCTACGAGCAGTACTTC.

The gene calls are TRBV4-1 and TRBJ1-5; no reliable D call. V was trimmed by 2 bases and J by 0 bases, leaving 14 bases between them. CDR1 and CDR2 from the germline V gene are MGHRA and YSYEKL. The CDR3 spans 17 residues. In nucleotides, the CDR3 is TGCGCCAGCAGCCAAAGTTTGGCAACCGATAGCAATCAGCCCCAGCATTTT. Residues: CASSQSLATDSNQPQHF.

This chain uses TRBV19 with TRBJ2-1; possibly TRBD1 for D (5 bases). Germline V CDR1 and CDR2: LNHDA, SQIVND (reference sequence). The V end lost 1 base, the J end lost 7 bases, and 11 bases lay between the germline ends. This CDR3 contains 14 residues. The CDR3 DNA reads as TGTGCCAGTAGTATAGGGCAGGGATCGAATGAGCAGTTCTTC. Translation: CASSIGQGSNEQFF. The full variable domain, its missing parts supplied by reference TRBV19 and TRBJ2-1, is DGGITQSPKYLFRKEGQNVTLSCEQNLNHDAMYWYRQDPGQGLRLIYYSQIVNDFQKGDIAEGYSVSREKKESFPLTVTSAQKNPTAFYLCASSIGQGSNEQFFGPGTRLTVL.

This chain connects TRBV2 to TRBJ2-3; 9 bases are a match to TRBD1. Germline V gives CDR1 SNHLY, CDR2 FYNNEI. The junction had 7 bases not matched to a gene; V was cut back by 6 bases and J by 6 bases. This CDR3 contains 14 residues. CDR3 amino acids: CASSPGQGPDTQYF. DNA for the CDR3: TGTGCCAGCAGCCCGGGACAGGGCCCCGATACGCAGTATTTT. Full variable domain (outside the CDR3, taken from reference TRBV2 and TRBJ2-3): EPEVTQTPSHQVTQMGQEVILRCVPISNHLYFYWYRQILGQKVEFLVSFYNNEISEKSEIFDDQFSVERPDGSNFTLKIRSTKLEDSAMYFCASSPGQGPDTQYFGPGTRLTVL.

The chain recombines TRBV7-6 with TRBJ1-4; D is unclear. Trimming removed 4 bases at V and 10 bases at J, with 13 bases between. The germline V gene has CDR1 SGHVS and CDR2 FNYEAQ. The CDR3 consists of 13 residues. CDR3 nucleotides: TGTGCCAGCAGCTCATATGATAGTGGAAAACTGTTTTTT. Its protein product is CASSSYDSGKLFF.

CDR3 sequence (DNA): TGTGCCAGCAGCCAAGGACAGTCAAACATTCAGTACTTC. Its translation is CASSQGQSNIQYF. The chain carries TRBV3-1 (or the pseudogene TRBV3-2) and TRBJ2-4; possibly TRBD1 for D (5 bases). Germline-derived CDR1 and CDR2 are LGHDT and YNNKEL (reference sequence). V was shortened by 1 base and J by 6 bases, with 7 bases between the two germline ends. CDR3 size: 13 residues.